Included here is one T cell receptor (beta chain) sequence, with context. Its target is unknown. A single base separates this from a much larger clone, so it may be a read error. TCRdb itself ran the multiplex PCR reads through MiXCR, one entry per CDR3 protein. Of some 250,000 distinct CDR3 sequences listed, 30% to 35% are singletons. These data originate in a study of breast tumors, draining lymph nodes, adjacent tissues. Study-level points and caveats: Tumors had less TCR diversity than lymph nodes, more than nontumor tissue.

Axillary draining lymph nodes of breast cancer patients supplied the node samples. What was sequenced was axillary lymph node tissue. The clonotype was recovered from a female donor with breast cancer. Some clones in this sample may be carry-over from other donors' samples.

The chain's CDR3 is CASSPYDLNTDTPYF. DNA for the CDR3: TGCGCCAGCAGCCCGTACGACTTAAACACAGATACGCCGTATTTT. J is TRBJ2-3 and V is TRBV9; D not certain. CDR1 and CDR2 (germline): SGDLS, YYNGEE. The CDR3 has 15 amino acids.